Many counts were recorded for the clone carrying this T cell receptor beta chain. The authors built TCR beta libraries using iRepertoire HTBI primers and Arm-PCR of CDR3 regions. TCRdb redid the calling of the multiplex PCR reads with MiXCR, one entry per CDR3 protein. The sample has 400,000 to 500,000 distinct CDR3 sequences, around 20% seen once. The germline V and J ends were trimmed by 1 base and 7 bases, with 7 bases remaining between them. The CDR3 covers 13 residues. Per germline, CDR1 SNHLY and CDR2 FYNNEI. As to time point: persistent/refractory GD, antithyroid drugs over 5 years with positive TRAb. From PBMCs, RNA was extracted and then used to make the TCR library. This specimen belongs to a study of regulatory T cells in long-lasting Graves disease.

The material was peripheral blood mononuclear cells (PBMCs), obtained when the disease was refractory, from a patient treated with antithyroid drugs. The TCR was taken from a female donor with Graves disease. This rearrangement joins TRBV2 to TRBJ1-4; the D gene is possibly TRBD1 (6 bases). DNA for the CDR3: TGTGCCAGCAGTGAAGTCAGGGGTGAAAAACTGTTTTTT. Residues: CASSEVRGEKLFF.